This T cell receptor beta chain appears in the sequencing data of a study of T cell repertoires in cytomegalovirus infection. Study overall: CMV epitopes that were recently identified and HLA-C-restricted were used alongside well-studied HLA-B-restricted ones. From public TCR beta signatures came an indication of both CMV infection and matching HLA type. The study, taken as a whole, reports: Clonotypes of TCR beta that were HLA-C-restricted and CMV-specific dominated the ex vivo response.

Turning to this clonotype: No antigen is known for it.

TCRdb fed the reads into MiXCR, producing one record per CDR3 protein. Here the sample spans 100,000 to 150,000 distinct CDR3 sequences, roughly a third being singletons. CDR3 length: 18 amino acids. V was cut by 4 bases and J by 0 bases, with 22 bases left in between. Looked up from germline, CDR1 is DFQATT and CDR2 is SNEGSKA (reference sequence). Specimen: CD8+ T cells from cultured PBMCs, collected from culture after CMV antigen stimulation. The gene calls are TRBV20-1 and TRBJ2-1; a weak D match, TRBD2 (6 bases). The receptor's source is a human donor in good health (CMV status not recorded). Some clones in this sample may be carry-over from other donors' samples. CDR3 amino acids: CSAIGSSGQSYSYNEQFF. The DNA of the CDR3 is TGCAGTGCTATCGGGTCGAGCGGGCAAAGCTACTCCTACAATGAGCAGTTCTTC.